Shown below are 4 T cell receptor beta chains from a single sample sequenced in a study of cytomegalovirus exposure and HLA in healthy donors. The PCR used 60 Vbeta and 13 Jbeta primers. Sequencing was performed with immunoSEQ multiplex PCR; in TCRdb, only in-frame clones are kept and a portion is missing. The profile shows about 130,000 clones, 70% to 90% of them singletons. The specimen sequenced was PBMCs. These receptors were taken from a boy under 18 in good health and CMV-seronegative.

On this clone: The same CDR3 arises from other DNA sequences in this sample as well. The chain employs TRBV19 and TRBJ2-7, with TRBD1 identical over 7 bases. CDR1 LNHDA and CDR2 SQIVND come from the germline V gene (reference sequence). The junction had 4 bases not matched to a gene; V was cut back by 6 bases and J by 2 bases. There are 13 residues in the CDR3. The CDR3 DNA is TGTGCCAGTAGCCCCGGGACAGCCTACGAGCAGTACTTC. Protein: CASSPGTAYEQYF.

The V gene is TRBV7-3, the J gene TRBJ2-7; TRBD2 aligns across 14 bases. The CDR3 length is 19 residues. Germline-derived CDR1 and CDR2 are SGHTA and FQGTGA. After removal of 1 base from V and 3 bases from J, the junction contained 11 bases not matched to a gene. The CDR3 bases are TGTGCCAGCAGCTTAAGAGGGACTAGCGGGGGTCCAAACTACTACGAGCAGTACTTC. The encoded protein is CASSLRGTSGGPNYYEQYF.

The rearrangement uses TRBV4-3 and TRBJ1-2; D gene uncertain. V was clipped by 2 bases and J by 5 bases, with 12 bases between them. CDR1 LGHNA and CDR2 YSLEER come from the germline V gene. The CDR3 sequence is 14 residues long. CDR3 sequence reads: CASSQFVETYGYTF. CDR3 DNA sequence: TGCGCCAGCAGCCAATTTGTGGAGACGTATGGCTACACCTTC.

V is TRBV18 and J is TRBJ1-2; 9 bases match TRBD1. V was pared by 3 bases and J by 4 bases, with 6 bases of the junction left unmatched. CDR3 length: 15 amino acids. Germline CDR1 is KGHSH and CDR2 is LQKENI. CDR3 protein: CASSPGTGNGYGYTF. DNA of the CDR3: TGTGCCAGCTCACCGGGGACAGGGAATGGCTATGGCTACACCTTC.